This TCR beta chain came from a study of identical twins. TCRdb used MiXCR to reprocess the 5' RACE reads, holding one entry per CDR3 protein. In the table there are around 1.7 million distinct CDR3 sequences, more than 30% of which are singletons. This CDR3 contains 14 residues. The ends lost 7 bases at V and 3 bases at J; junction bases unmatched: 5. CDR1 SNHLY and CDR2 FYNNEI come from the germline V gene. Study-level results: Its conclusions, products of cross-sectional statistical analysis, did not come from following the same donors.

Comment on this clonotype: What it binds is unknown.

Sample: cord blood. The TCR comes from a newborn girl in good health. The V and J genes are TRBV2 and TRBJ2-7; 11 bases are a match to TRBD1. The DNA of the CDR3 is TGTGCCAGCATTCCGGGACAGGGGGTCTACGAGCAGTACTTC. Its protein is CASIPGQGVYEQYF. The full variable domain, in which reference TRBV2 and TRBJ2-7 provide the parts outside the CDR3, is EPEVTQTPSHQVTQMGQEVILRCVPISNHLYFYWYRQILGQKVEFLVSFYNNEISEKSEIFDDQFSVERPDGSNFTLKIRSTKLEDSAMYFCASIPGQGVYEQYFGPGTRLTVT.